The following is a T cell receptor beta chain sequence with its context. The antigen is unknown. TCRdb re-called the 5' RACE reads, yielding one record per CDR3 amino acid sequence without DNA. In total, the table holds 450,000 to 600,000 distinct CDR3 sequences. The sample originates from a study of T cells expressing NK-cell markers. The CDR3 is 14 residues long. Germline-derived CDR1 and CDR2 are SQVTM and ANQGSEA. Study conclusions and caveats: Six of the donors carried dominant NKG2C+ clonotypes that took up roughly 1.0-8% of their CD8+ T cells.

Sequencing was carried out using blood T cells: a sorted CD56 or NKG2C T cell subset, CD4+ or CD8+ T cells, or bulk PBMC T cells (not recorded which). V is TRBV29-1 and J is TRBJ1-1. This clonotype was obtained from a man aged 18-30 years in good health. CDR3 loop: CSVRRARLNTEAFF. Looking up the rest from reference TRBV29-1 and TRBJ1-1 gives the full variable domain: SAVISQKPSRDICQRGTSLTIQCQVDSQVTMMFWYRQQPGQSLTLIATANQGSEATYESGFVIDKFPISRPNLTFSTLTVSNMSPEDSSIYLCSVRRARLNTEAFFGQGTRLTVV.